The T cell receptor beta chain under discussion was sequenced for a study of cytomegalovirus exposure and HLA in healthy donors. The CDR3 is made up of 18 amino acids. Germline values: CDR1 MGHDK, CDR2 SYGVNS. The J segment lost 4 bases and the V segment lost 3 bases, leaving 12 bases of the junction unmatched. PCR used 60 Vbeta primers and 13 Jbeta primers. The table came from immunoSEQ multiplex PCR; TCRdb's copy has only in-frame clones and leaves some out. Seen here are 90,000 to 120,000 clones, 82% observed once, and the top ten hold roughly 2.7%. This chain uses TRBV25-1 with TRBJ1-6; 7 bases map to TRBD1. Sequenced sample: PBMCs. The TCR sequence derives from a man aged 25-45 years in good health and CMV-seropositive. The CDR3 region has the DNA TGTGCCAGCAGTGATTCCGGGGACAGCCATTCTTATAATTCACCCCTCCACTTT. Translating it yields CASSDSGDSHSYNSPLHF.